The clone carrying this T cell receptor (beta chain) was counted at least ten times. V gave up 8 bases and J gave up 6 bases; unmatched junction bases: 16. CDR3 length: 16 residues. The germline V gene encodes CDR1 GTSNPN and CDR2 SVGIG (reference sequence). Repertoires were generated with immunoSEQ multiplex PCR, while TCRdb's copy carries only in-frame clones and drops some. This table holds 100,000 to 150,000 clones, about 72% found once. These data originate in a study of blood T cell repertoires in COVID-19. Sequenced sample: peripheral blood. The chain is built from TRBV30 and TRBJ2-2; 9 nucleotides align to TRBD1. This receptor was obtained from a woman in her seventies with acute or convalescent COVID-19. In DNA, the CDR3 is TGTGCCACACTTTCATGGACAGGGGTAGGAGCCGGGGAGCTGTTTTTT. It encodes CATLSWTGVGAGELFF.